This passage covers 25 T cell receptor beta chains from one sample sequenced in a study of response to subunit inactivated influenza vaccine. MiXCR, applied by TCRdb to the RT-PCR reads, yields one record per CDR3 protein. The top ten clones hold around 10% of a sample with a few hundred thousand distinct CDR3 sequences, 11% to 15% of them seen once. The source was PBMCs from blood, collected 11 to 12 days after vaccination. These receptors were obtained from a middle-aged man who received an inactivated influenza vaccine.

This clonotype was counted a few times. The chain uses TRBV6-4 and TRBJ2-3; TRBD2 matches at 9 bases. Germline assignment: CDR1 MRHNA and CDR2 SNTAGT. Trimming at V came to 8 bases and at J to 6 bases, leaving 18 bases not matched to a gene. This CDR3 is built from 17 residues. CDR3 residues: CASAGVSAGGPADTQYF. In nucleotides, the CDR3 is TGTGCCAGCGCCGGGGTGTCGGCGGGAGGGCCAGCGGATACGCAGTATTTT.

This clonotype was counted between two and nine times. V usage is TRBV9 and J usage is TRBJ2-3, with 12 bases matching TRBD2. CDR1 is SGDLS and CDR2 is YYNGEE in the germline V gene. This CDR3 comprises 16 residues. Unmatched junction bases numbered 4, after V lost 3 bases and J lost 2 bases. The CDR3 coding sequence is TGTGCCAGCAGCGCGCGGACTAGCGGGATCACAGATACGCAGTATTTT. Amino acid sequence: CASSARTSGITDTQYF.

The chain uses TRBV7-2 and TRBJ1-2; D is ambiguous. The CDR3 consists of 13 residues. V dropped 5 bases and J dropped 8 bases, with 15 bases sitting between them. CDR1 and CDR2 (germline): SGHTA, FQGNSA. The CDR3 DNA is TGTGCCAGCAGCCTTTCTCAAAGGGAGGGCTACACCTTC. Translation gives CASSLSQREGYTF.

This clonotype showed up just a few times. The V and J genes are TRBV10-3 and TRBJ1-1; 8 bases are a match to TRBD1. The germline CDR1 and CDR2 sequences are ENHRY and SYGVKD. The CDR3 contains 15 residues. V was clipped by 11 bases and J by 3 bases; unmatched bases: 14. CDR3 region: CAVQQGVRRDTEAFF. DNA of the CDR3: TGTGCCGTACAACAGGGGGTTAGAAGGGACACTGAAGCTTTCTTT.

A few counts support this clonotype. CDR3 sequence: CASSGGGTKPYEQYF. CDR3 nucleotides: TGTGCCAGCAGTGGAGGGGGGACGAAGCCTTACGAGCAGTACTTC. This chain uses TRBV12-3 or TRBV12-4 with TRBJ2-7; D is perhaps TRBD1 or TRBD2 (6 bases each). The germline V and J ends were trimmed by 5 bases and 4 bases, with 18 bases remaining between them. The CDR3 runs 15 residues.

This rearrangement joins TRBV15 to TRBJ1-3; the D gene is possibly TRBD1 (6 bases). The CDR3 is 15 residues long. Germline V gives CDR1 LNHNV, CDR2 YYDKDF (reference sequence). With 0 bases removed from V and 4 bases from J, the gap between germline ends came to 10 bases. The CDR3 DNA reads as TGTGCCACCAGCAGAGAGGCAGGGGTGGGAAACACCATATATTTT. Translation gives CATSREAGVGNTIYF.

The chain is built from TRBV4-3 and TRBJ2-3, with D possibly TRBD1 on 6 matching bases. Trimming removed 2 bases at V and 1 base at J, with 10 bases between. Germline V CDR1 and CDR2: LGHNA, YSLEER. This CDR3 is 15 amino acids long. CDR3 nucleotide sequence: TGCGCCAGCAGCCAAACGCCAGGGGGCACAGATACGCAGTATTTT. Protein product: CASSQTPGGTDTQYF.

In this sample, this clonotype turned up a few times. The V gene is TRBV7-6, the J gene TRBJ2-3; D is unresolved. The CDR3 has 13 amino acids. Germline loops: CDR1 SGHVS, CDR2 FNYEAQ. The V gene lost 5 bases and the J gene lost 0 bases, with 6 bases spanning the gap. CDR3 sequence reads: CASSPFSTDTQYF. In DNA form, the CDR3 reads TGTGCCAGCAGCCCCTTTAGCACAGATACGCAGTATTTT. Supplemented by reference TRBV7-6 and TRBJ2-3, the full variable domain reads GAGVSQSPRYKVTKRGQDVALRCDPISGHVSLYWYRQALGQGPEFLTYFNYEAQQDKSGLPNDRFSAERPEGSISTLTIQRTEQRDSAMYRCASSPFSTDTQYFGPGTRLTVL.

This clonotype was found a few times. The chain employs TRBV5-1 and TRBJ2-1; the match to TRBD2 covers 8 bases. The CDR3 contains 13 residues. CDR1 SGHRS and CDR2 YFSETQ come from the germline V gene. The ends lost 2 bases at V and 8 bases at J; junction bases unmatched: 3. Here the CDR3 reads CASSFGTSYEQFF. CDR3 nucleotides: TGCGCCAGCAGCTTTGGGACTAGTTATGAGCAGTTCTTC.

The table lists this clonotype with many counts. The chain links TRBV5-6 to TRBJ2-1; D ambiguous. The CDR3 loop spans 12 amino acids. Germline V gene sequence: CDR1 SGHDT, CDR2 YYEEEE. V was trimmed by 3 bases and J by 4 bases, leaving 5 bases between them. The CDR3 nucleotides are TGTGCCAGCAGCTCCTGGTACAATGAGCAGTTCTTC. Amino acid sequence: CASSSWYNEQFF.

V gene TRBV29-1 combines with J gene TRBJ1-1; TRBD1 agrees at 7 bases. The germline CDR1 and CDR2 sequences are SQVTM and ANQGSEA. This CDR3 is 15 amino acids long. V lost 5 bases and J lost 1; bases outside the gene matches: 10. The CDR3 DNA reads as TGCAGCGTTTTCGAGGGGGCGGTAGGGAACACTGAAGCTTTCTTT. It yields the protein CSVFEGAVGNTEAFF.

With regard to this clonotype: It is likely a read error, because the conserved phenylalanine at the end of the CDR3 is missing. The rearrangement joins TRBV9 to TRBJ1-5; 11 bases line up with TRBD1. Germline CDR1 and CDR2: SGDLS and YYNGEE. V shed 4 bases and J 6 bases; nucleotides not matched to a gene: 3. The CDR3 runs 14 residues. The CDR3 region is CASSRGQGAQPQHL. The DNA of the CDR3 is TGTGCCAGCAGCAGAGGACAGGGGGCTCAGCCCCAGCATCTT.

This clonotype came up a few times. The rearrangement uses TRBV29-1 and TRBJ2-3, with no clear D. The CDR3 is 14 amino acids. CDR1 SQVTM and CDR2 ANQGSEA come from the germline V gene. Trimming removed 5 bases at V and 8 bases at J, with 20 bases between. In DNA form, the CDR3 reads TGCAGCGTTAAGGGTGAAATTACGACGGGTACGCAGTATTTT. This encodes CSVKGEITTGTQYF.

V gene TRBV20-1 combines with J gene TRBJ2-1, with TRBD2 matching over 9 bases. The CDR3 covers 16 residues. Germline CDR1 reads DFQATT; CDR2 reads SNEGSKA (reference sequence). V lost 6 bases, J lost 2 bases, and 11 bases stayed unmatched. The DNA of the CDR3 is TGCAGTGCCACCTCCCCCCTAGCGGGGACCTACAATGAGCAGTTCTTC. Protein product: CSATSPLAGTYNEQFF.

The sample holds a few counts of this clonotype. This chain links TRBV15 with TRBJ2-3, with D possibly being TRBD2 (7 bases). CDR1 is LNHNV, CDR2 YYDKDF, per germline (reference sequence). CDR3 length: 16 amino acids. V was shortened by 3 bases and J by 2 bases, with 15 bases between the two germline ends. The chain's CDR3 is CATSSLRGGLTDTQYF. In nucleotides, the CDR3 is TGTGCCACCAGCAGTTTACGCGGGGGCCTCACAGATACGCAGTATTTT.

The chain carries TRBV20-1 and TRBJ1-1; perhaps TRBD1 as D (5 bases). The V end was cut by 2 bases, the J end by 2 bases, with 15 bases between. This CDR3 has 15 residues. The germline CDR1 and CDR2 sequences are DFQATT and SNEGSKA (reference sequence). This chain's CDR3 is CSARSGNLINTEAFF. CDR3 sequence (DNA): TGCAGTGCTAGATCAGGGAACCTCATCAACACTGAAGCTTTCTTT.

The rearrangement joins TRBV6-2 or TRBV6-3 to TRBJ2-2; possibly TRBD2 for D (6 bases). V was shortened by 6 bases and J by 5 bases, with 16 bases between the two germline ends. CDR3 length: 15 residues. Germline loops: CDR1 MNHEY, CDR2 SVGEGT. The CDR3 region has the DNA TGTGCCAGCAGAAAATCGCTAGCGCAGACCGGGGAGCTGTTTTTT. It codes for CASRKSLAQTGELFF.

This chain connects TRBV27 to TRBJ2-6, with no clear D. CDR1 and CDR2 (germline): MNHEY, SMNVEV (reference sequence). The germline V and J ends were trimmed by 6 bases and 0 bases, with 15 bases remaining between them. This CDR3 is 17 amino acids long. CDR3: CASSLDPHSSGANVLTF. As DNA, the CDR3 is TGTGCCAGCAGCCTAGACCCACATAGCTCTGGGGCCAACGTCCTGACTTTC.

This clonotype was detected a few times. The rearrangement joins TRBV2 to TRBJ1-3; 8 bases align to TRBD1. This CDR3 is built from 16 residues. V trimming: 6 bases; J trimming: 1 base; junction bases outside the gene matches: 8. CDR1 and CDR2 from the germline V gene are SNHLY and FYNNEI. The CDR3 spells CASSAGQGLSGNTIYF. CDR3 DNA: TGTGCCAGCAGCGCCGGACAGGGTCTATCTGGAAACACCATATATTTT. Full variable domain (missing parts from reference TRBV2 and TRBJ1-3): EPEVTQTPSHQVTQMGQEVILRCVPISNHLYFYWYRQILGQKVEFLVSFYNNEISEKSEIFDDQFSVERPDGSNFTLKIRSTKLEDSAMYFCASSAGQGLSGNTIYFGEGSWLTVV.

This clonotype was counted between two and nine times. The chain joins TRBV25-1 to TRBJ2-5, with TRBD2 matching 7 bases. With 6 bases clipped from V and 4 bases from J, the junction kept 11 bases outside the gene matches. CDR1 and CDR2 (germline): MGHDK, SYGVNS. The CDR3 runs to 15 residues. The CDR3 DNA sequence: TGTGCCAGCAGGGGGGGGATGGGGTCCCGAGAGACCCAGTACTTC. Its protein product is CASRGGMGSRETQYF.

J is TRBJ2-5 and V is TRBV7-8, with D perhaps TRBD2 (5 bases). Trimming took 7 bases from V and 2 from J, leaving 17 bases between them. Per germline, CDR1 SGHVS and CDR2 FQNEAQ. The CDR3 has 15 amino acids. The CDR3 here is CASNYLTGIQETQYF. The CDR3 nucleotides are TGTGCCAGCAACTATTTAACGGGGATTCAAGAGACCCAGTACTTC.

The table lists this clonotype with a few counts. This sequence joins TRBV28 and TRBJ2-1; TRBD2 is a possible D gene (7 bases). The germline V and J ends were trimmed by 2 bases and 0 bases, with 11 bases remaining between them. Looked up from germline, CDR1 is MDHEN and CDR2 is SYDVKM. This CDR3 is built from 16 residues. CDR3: CASSLTGGPSYNEQFF. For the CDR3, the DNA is TGTGCCAGCAGTTTAACCGGGGGGCCCTCCTACAATGAGCAGTTCTTC.

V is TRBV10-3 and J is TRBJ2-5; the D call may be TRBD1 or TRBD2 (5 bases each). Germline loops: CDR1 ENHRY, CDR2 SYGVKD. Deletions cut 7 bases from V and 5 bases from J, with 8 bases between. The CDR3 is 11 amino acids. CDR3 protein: CAIIEGETQYF. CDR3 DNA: TGTGCCATCATCGAGGGGGAGACCCAGTACTTC.

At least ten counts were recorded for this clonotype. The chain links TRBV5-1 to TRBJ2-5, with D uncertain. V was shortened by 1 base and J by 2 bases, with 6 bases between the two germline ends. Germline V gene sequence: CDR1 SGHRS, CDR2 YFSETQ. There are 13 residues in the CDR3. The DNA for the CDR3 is TGCGCCAGCAGCTTGACTTTTCAAGAGACCCAGTACTTC. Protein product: CASSLTFQETQYF.

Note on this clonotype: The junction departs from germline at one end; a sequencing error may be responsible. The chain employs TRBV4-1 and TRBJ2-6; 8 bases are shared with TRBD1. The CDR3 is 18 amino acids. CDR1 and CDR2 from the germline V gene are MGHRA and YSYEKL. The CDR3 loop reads CASSTTGTGPSGANVLSF. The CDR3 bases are TGCGCCAGCAGTACAACCGGGACAGGTCCGTCCGGGGCCAACGTCCTGTCTTTC.